Reported below is one T cell receptor beta chain. This CDR3 comprises 18 residues. CDR1 and CDR2 from the germline V gene are MDHEN and SYDVKM. The junction had 4 bases not matched to a gene; V was cut back by 2 bases and J by 2 bases. The data are from a study of CD8 T cells in Susac syndrome. Random hexamers were used to reverse transcribe the RNA input (0.5 to 1 ug). immunoSEQ multiplex PCR amplified TCR beta CDR3 across 54 Vbeta, 13 Jbeta. TCRdb called the immunoSEQ multiplex PCR reads again in MiXCR, with one record for every CDR3 protein. The sample records around 280,000 distinct CDR3 sequences, 70% to 90% being singletons. Purification of the CD8+ and CD4+ T cells relied on negative isolation, and TEMRA cells underwent FACS enrichment.

The sample was CD8+ T cells from PBMCs. The receptor comes from a human donor with multiple sclerosis. The rearrangement links TRBV28 to TRBJ2-3; 16 bases fit TRBD2. The CDR3 loop reads CASSLGTSGRGFTDTQYF. The CDR3 nucleotides read TGTGCCAGCAGTTTAGGGACTAGCGGGAGGGGATTCACAGATACGCAGTATTTT.